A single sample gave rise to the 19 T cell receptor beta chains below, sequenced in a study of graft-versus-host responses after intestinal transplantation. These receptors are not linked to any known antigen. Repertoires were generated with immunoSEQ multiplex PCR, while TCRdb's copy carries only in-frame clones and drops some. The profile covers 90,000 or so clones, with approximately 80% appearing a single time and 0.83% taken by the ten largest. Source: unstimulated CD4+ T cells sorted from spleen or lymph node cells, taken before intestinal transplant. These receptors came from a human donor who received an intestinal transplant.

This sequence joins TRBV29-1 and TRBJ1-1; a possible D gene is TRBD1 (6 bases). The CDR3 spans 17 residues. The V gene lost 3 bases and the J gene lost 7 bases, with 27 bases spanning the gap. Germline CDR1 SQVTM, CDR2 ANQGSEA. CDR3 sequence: CSVEWGTRGGVHVEAFF. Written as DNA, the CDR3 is TGCAGCGTTGAGTGGGGCACACGGGGGGGCGTACACGTTGAAGCTTTCTTT. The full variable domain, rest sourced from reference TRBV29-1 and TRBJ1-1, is SAVISQKPSRDICQRGTSLTIQCQVDSQVTMMFWYRQQPGQSLTLIATANQGSEATYESGFVIDKFPISRPNLTFSTLTVSNMSPEDSSIYLCSVEWGTRGGVHVEAFFGQGTRLTVV.

CDR3 coding DNA: TGTGCCAGCAGTGAATGGCTAGCGGGAGGGCCAGCCTCCTACAATGAGCAGTTCTTC. Translated: CASSEWLAGGPASYNEQFF. The V and J genes are TRBV2 and TRBJ2-1; the match to TRBD2 covers 12 bases. The ends lost 2 bases at V and 0 bases at J; junction bases unmatched: 8. The V gene's germline CDR1 is SNHLY and CDR2 FYNNEI. The CDR3 sequence is 19 residues long. Supplemented by reference TRBV2 and TRBJ2-1, the full variable domain reads EPEVTQTPSHQVTQMGQEVILRCVPISNHLYFYWYRQILGQKVEFLVSFYNNEISEKSEIFDDQFSVERPDGSNFTLKIRSTKLEDSAMYFCASSEWLAGGPASYNEQFFGPGTRLTVL.

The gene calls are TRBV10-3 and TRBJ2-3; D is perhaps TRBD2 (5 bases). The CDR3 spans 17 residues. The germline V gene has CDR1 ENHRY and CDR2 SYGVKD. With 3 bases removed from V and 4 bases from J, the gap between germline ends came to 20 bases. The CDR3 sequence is CAISEGFRGSASDTQYF. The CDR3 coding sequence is TGTGCCATCAGTGAAGGGTTTCGGGGTAGTGCATCAGATACGCAGTATTTT.

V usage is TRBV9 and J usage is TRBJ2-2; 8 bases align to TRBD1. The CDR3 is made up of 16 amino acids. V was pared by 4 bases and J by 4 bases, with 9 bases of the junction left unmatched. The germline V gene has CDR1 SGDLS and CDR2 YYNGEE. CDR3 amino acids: CASSPPGQGITGELFF. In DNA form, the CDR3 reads TGTGCCAGCAGCCCACCCGGACAGGGAATCACCGGGGAGCTGTTTTTT.

CDR3 DNA sequence: TGTGCCAGCAGTGTAGCGGGACAGATAAATGAAAAACTGTTTTTT. As protein: CASSVAGQINEKLFF. This chain uses TRBV25-1 with TRBJ1-4, with 7 bases identical to TRBD1. The CDR3 has 15 residues. Germline CDR1 reads MGHDK; CDR2 reads SYGVNS. The V and J ends lost 4 bases and 5 bases, in that order; junction bases with no gene match: 7.

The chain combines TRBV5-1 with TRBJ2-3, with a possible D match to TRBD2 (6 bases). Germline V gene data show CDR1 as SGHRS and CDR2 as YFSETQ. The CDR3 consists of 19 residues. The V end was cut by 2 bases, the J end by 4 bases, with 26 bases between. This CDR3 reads CASSFSPFLRLPGADTQYF. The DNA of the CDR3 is TGCGCCAGCAGCTTTTCCCCCTTCCTCAGGCTCCCGGGGGCAGATACGCAGTATTTT.

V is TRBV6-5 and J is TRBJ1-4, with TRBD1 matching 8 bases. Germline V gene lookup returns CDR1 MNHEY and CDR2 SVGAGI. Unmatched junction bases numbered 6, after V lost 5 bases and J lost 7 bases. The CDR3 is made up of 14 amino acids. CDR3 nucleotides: TGTGCCAGCAGTAAACAGGGGGGGCCTGAAAAACTGTTTTTT. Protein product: CASSKQGGPEKLFF.

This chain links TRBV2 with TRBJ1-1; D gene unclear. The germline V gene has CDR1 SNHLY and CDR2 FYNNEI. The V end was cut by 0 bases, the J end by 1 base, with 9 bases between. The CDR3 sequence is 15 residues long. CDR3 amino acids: CASSEALSGNTEAFF. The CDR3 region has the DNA TGTGCCAGCAGTGAAGCGCTTTCAGGGAACACTGAAGCTTTCTTT.

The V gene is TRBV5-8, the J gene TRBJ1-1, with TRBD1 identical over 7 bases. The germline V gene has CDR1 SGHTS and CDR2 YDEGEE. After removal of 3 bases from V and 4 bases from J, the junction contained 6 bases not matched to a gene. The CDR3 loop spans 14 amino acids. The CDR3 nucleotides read TGTGCCAGCAGCTCGCTTGACAGGGTCACTGAAGCTTTCTTT. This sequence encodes CASSSLDRVTEAFF.

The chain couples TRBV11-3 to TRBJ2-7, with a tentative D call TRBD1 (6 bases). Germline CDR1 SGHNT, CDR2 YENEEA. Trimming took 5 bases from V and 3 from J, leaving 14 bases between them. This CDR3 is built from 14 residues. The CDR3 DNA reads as TGTGCCAGCAGCCCCGGGGCAGGGGACTACGAGCAGTACTTC. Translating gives CASSPGAGDYEQYF.

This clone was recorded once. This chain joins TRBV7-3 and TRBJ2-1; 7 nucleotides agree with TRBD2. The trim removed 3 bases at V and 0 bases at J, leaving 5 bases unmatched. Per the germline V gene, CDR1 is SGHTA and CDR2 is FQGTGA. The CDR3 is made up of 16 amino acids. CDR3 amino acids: CASSLGGSGSYNEQFF. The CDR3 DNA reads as TGTGCCAGCAGCTTGGGCGGGAGTGGCTCCTACAATGAGCAGTTCTTC.

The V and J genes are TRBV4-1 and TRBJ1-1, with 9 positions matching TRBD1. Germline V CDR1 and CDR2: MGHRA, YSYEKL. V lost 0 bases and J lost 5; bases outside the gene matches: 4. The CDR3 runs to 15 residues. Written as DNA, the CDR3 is TGCGCCAGCAGCCAAGATACAGGGGGCGCGACTGAAGCTTTCTTT. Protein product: CASSQDTGGATEAFF.

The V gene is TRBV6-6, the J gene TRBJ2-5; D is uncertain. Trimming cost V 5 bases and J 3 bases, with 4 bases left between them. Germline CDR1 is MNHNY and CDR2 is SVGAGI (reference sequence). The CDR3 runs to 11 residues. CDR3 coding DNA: TGTGCCAGCAGTCCAAAAGAGACCCAGTACTTC. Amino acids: CASSPKETQYF.

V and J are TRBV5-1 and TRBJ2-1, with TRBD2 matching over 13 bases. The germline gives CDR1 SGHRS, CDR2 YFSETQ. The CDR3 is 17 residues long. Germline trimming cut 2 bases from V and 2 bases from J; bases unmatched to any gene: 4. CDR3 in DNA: TGCGCCAGCAGCTTCGGACTAGCGGGAGCCCCCTACAATGAGCAGTTCTTC. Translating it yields CASSFGLAGAPYNEQFF. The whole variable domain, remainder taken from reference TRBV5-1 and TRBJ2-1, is KAGVTQTPRYLIKTRGQQVTLSCSPISGHRSVSWYQQTPGQGLQFLFEYFSETQRNKGNFPGRFSGRQFSNSRSEMNVSTLELGDSALYLCASSFGLAGAPYNEQFFGPGTRLTVL.

The CDR3 region has the DNA TGCGCCAGCAGCGGCGGGAGGGGGAACACCGGGGAGCTGTTTTTT. This encodes CASSGGRGNTGELFF. The rearrangement links TRBV5-1 to TRBJ2-2; 9 bases align to TRBD2. This CDR3 region has 15 residues. The germline V gene has CDR1 SGHRS and CDR2 YFSETQ. The ends lost 4 bases at V and 1 base at J; junction bases unmatched: 2.

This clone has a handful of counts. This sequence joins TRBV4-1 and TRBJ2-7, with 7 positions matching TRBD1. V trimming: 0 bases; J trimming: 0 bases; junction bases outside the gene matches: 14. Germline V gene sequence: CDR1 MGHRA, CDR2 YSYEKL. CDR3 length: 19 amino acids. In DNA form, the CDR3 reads TGCGCCAGCAGCCAAGATCGAATCTTTATGACAGGGAGCTCCTACGAGCAGTACTTC. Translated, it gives CASSQDRIFMTGSSYEQYF.

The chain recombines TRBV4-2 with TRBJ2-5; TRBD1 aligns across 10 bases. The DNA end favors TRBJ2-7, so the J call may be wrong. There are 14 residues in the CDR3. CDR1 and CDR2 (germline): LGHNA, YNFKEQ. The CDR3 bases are TGTGCCAGCAGCCAAGAAGGGACAGGGGCCGAGCAGTACTTC. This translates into CASSQEGTGAEQYF.

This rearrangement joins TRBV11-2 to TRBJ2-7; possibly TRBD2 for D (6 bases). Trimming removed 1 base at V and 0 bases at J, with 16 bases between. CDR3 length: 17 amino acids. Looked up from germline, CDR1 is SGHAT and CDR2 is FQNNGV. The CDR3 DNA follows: TGTGCCAGCAGCTTAGGTCGGGGAGGTCTAAGCTCCTACGAGCAGTACTTC. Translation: CASSLGRGGLSSYEQYF.

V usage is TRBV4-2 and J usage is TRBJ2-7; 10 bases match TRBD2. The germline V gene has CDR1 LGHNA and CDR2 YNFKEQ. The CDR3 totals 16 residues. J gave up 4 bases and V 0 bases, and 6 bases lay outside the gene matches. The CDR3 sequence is CASSQDLAGATYEQYF. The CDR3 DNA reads TGTGCCAGCAGCCAAGACCTAGCGGGAGCGACGTACGAGCAGTACTTC.